The clone carrying this TCR beta chain was recorded many times. Its antigen is unidentified. The sample is drawn from a study of T cells in Graves' hyperthyroidism and ophthalmopathy. Notes on the study in general: The model identified upcoming ophthalmopathy a median approximately seven months ahead of onset.

Uncontrolled infections, other autoimmune diseases, pregnancy or lactation led to exclusion of patients. Each diagnosis drew on symptoms, thyroxine, TRAb, thyroid ultrasound and orbital computed tomography findings. V gave up 0 bases and J gave up 10 bases, with 13 bases separating them. Germline V gene lookup returns CDR1 KGHSY and CDR2 FQNENV. The CDR3 runs 15 residues. Amplified TCR beta CDR3 regions came from RNA transcripts. TCR CDR3 underwent first-round RT-PCR with the HTBI primer set. MiXCR, applied by TCRdb to the multiplex PCR reads, yields one record per CDR3 protein. The data show about 580,000 distinct CDR3 sequences, about half seen once.

The sample taken for sequencing was peripheral blood or thyroid tissue (not recorded which). The gene calls are TRBV16 and TRBJ1-6, with D unresolved. The sequence derives from a woman under 30 with Graves' hyperthyroidism. The CDR3 reads CASSQSFAEGSPLHF. CDR3 bases: TGTGCCAGCAGCCAATCTTTCGCCGAAGGGTCACCCCTCCACTTT.